This T cell receptor (beta chain) was recorded in a study of blood T cell repertoires in COVID-19. Study background: COVID-19 samples from acute and convalescent phases originated in the United States, Italy and Spain. From T cells, B-cell-depleted T cells, or PBMCs came the material, which was cDNA or gDNA.

In the original workflow: Reference gene primers were amplified, and this amplification served to estimate nucleated cell counts. TCRdb keeps only in-frame clones here, not all; method: immunoSEQ multiplex PCR. The V and J calls and clone size were taken over from that table, and D and trimming were inferred from the DNA. The sample includes 250,000 to 350,000 clones, 75% to 90% of them seen just once. Seattle cases were enrolled at active infection and followed longitudinally. Concerning this clone itself: This sample also contains other DNA sequences that code for the same CDR3.

The receptor comes from a woman aged 30 to 39 with COVID-19, enrolled during active disease. Sequencing used peripheral blood.

In DNA, the CDR3 is TGTGCCAGCAGCCCAGGACAGGCCACAGATACGCAGTATTTT. Translated: CASSPGQATDTQYF. The chain is built from TRBV11-3 and TRBJ2-3; 7 bases agree with TRBD1. The CDR3 length is 14 residues. V lost 5 bases and J lost 2; bases outside the gene matches: 4. CDR1 and CDR2 (germline): SGHNT, YENEEA.